Detailed here is one T cell receptor beta chain. Its antigen remains unidentified. No base quality information exists; no much larger clone differs at one position. This specimen includes other DNA sequences encoding the same CDR3. From a lookup of the germline V gene, CDR1 and CDR2 are MGHRA and YSYEKL. V is clipped by 0 bases and J by 4 bases, and the sequence between their germline boundaries is 3 bases long. Reading from cysteine to phenylalanine, the CDR3 counts 12 amino acids. The read is trimmed to its CDR3 DNA, 36 bases read in frame from base 1. This sample is drawn from a study of graft-versus-host responses after intestinal transplantation (TCRdb year 2021). Describing the broader study: Recipients received multivisceral, liver-intestinal, or isolated intestinal transplants. Anti-thymocyte globulin induction was given to all recipients, followed by maintenance tacrolimus and steroids for approximately 3 years. Graft-versus-host and host-versus-graft alloreactive T cell clones were tracked in the graft, circulation and bone marrow after intestinal transplantation using bulk TCR-beta CDR3 sequencing. Alloreactive clones were identified by sequencing pre-transplant mixed lymphocyte reaction products and comparing them with unstimulated pre-transplant donor and recipient T cells. The cohort enrolled 20 to 30 intestinal transplant recipients including one retransplant, and a few patients lacking pretransplant specimens were excluded. Donor T cell macrochimerism was defined as a peak of at least 4% donor T cells among recipient peripheral blood mononuclear cells. Instead of going to the commercial service, samples from a few later patients were sequenced in-house on an Illumina MiSeq and processed with MiXCR.

Broad study findings and their caveats: Conclusions were limited by the relatively low number and heterogeneity of intestinal transplant patients. Early after transplant, peak levels of circulating GvH clones were associated with declines in HvG clones. In the allografts of patients with donor T cell macrochimerism, GvH to HvG T cell clonal ratios were high. GvH clones turned up in recipient bone marrow, with some appearing earlier in ileal mucosa or blood, a pattern consistent with an intestinal mucosal origin.

The receptor library was made with the immunoSEQ multiplex PCR assay. For most patients, genomic DNA was isolated with the Qiagen DNeasy Blood and Tissue Kit and shipped frozen to Adaptive Biotechnologies for TCR sequencing. Adaptive Biotechnologies carried out high-throughput TCR-beta CDR3 sequencing of genomic DNA for most patients. Under the source paper's analysis protocol: TCR sequencing data for roughly 20 patients were retrieved from Adaptive's ImmunoSEQ software; a few other patients were processed with MiXCR and VDJtools. CD4 versus CD8 sorting errors were corrected by removing sequences found in both subsets at a frequency ratio below 5:1. CDR3 nucleotide sequences shared between donor and recipient were removed because their origin could not be assigned. At least 2-fold expansion over unstimulated cells and a minimum CFSE-low frequency of 0.002% (template counts) or 0.001% (read counts) were required for clones to be classified as alloreactive. Clones detected in sequenced pre-transplant spleen, lymph node, or MLR CFSE-low populations of the donor or recipient were defined as mappable. Cumulative frequency of alloreactive clones was calculated as a percentage of all sequences weighted by copy number. TCRdb obtained this table from immuneACCESS and retained in-frame rearrangements with V and J assigned. These tables miss some clones; where compared with another copy, unresolved V genes account for less than half of the shortfall, and the remainder is unexplained. From that table come the V and J calls and clone size; the DNA was used to work out D and trimming. In all, the sample holds around 100,000 clones, and 91% of those were seen once. The ten biggest clones cover roughly 0.2% of the sample.

Taken with the paper, the label for time point translates to: cells obtained before transplantation from donor or recipient. CD3+CD4+ and CD3+CD8+ populations were FACS-sorted from unstimulated pre-transplant donor and recipient cells taken from spleen or lymph nodes. The specimen was unstimulated CD4+ T cells sorted from spleen or lymph node cells, collected before transplant. The V and J segments used are TRBV4-1 and TRBJ2-5; confidence is insufficient to name the D gene. The sequence derives from a human donor who was the organ donor for an intestinal transplant. The DNA sequence is as follows: TGCGCCAGCAGCCAAGATAGAGAGACCCAGTACTTC. Translated, this gives CASSQDRETQYF.